This T cell receptor (beta chain) was sequenced in a study of T cells in tuberculosis. No alpha-beta pairing information exists for these sequences. TCRdb keeps only in-frame clones here, not all; method: immunoSEQ multiplex PCR. The table records 80,000 to 100,000 clones, approximately 90% of them present only once. V lost 5 bases and J lost 11; bases outside the gene matches: 8. This CDR3 is built from 13 residues. Germline lookup yields CDR1 MDHEN and CDR2 SYDVKM. After thawing and overnight rest, PBMC were stained with GMM-loaded CD1B tetramer, viability dye and anti-CD3 for sorting. C32 glucose monomycolate from Rhodococcus equi was loaded onto the CD1B tetramers.

The sequenced material came from CD1b-GMM tetramer-negative cells sorted from PBMCs. This clonotype was obtained from an adult woman with latent tuberculosis. The chain has TRBV28 and TRBJ1-1; 10 bases are a match to TRBD1. The CDR3 DNA reads as TGTGCCAGCAGTCGATTAGGACAGGGGGGTGCTTTCTTT. Its protein is CASSRLGQGGAFF.